This is a list of T cell receptor beta chains from one sample in a study of Ad26.COV2.S vaccination and SARS-CoV-2 variants. Generated by immunoSEQ multiplex PCR, the TCRdb table keeps only in-frame clones and is missing some. In the table there are around 450,000 clones, about 93% of which are singletons. The material sequenced was peripheral blood, taken in a trial of Ad26.COV2.S vaccine versus placebo. These receptors were collected from a person aged 18-65 years who received the Ad26.COV2.S COVID-19 vaccine or a placebo. Each CDR3 is given with its conserved first and last residue. The D gene is left open where the match is weak. Expanded clones get a size class; other rows say once, few or many, or leave the size out.

.,.,TRBV5-1,TRBJ2-1,TGCGCCAGCAGGGCGGTCTCCTACAATGAGCAGTTCTTC,CASRAVSYNEQFF
TRBD2,.,TRBV28,TRBJ2-1,TGTGCCAGCAGTTCGGGACTAGCGCGCACGGAGCAGTTCTTC,CASSSGLARTEQFF
TRBD2,.,TRBV27,TRBJ2-1,TGTGCCAGCAGTCCTTGGACTAGCGGGAACAATGAGCAGTTCTTC,CASSPWTSGNNEQFF
.,.,TRBV7-9,TRBJ2-7,TGTGCCAGCAGCCCTATCCAGGGTTTCTACGAGCAGTACTTC,CASSPIQGFYEQYF
TRBD1,.,TRBV5-4,TRBJ2-3,TGTGCCAGCAGCTTAGGGACAGGACGCACAGATACGCAGTATTTT,CASSLGTGRTDTQYF
.,.,TRBV6-5,TRBJ2-3,TGTGCCAGCAGTTTGGGCACAGATACGCAGTATTTT,CASSLGTDTQYF
.,.,TRBV12-3/TRBV12-4,TRBJ1-1,TGTGCCAGCAGTTTAAACGGGAGGACTGAAGCTTTCTTT,CASSLNGRTEAFF
.,.,TRBV28,TRBJ2-2,TGTGCCAGCAGCCCTCCCCCCCTCACAGGGATCAACACCGGGGAGCTGTTTTTT,CASSPPPLTGINTGELFF
.,.,TRBV5-4,TRBJ2-7,TGTGCCAGCAGCCCGCCCCAGCGCGTCTACGAGCAGTACTTC,CASSPPQRVYEQYF
TRBD1,.,TRBV9,TRBJ2-1,TGTGCCAGCAGCGTAAGTCCGGGACAGGGAGACAATGAGCAGTTCTTC,CASSVSPGQGDNEQFF
.,.,TRBV7-2,TRBJ2-1,TGTGCCAGCAGCTTATCGGTTGGGGACAATGAGCAGTTCTTC,CASSLSVGDNEQFF
TRBD1,few,TRBV2,TRBJ1-5,TGTGCCAGCAGTCTCGGACAGGGGGCTAGCAATCAGCCCCAGCATTTT,CASSLGQGASNQPQHF
.,.,TRBV3-1/TRBV3-2,TRBJ1-5,TGTGCCAGCAGTGTGGGGGCCTTCAATCAGCCCCAGCATTTT,CASSVGAFNQPQHF
TRBD1,.,TRBV19,TRBJ2-3,TGTGCCAGTAACAGGGGGCTGATAGATACGCAGTATTTT,CASNRGLIDTQYF
TRBD2,.,TRBV7-2,TRBJ2-5,TGTGCCAGCAGCTTAGGAAGTGGAGGTAGCGGGCTAAAAGAGACCCAGTACTTC,CASSLGSGGSGLKETQYF